Listed here are 27 T cell receptor beta chains from one sample, sequenced in a study of T cell changes during pregnancy in multiple sclerosis. Repertoires were generated with immunoSEQ multiplex PCR, while TCRdb's copy carries only in-frame clones and drops some. This table has about 44,000 clones, approximately 95% appearing once. Specimen: CD4+ T cells from peripheral blood mononuclear cells, collected in the first trimester of pregnancy. The source is a female donor with multiple sclerosis, enrolled in a pregnancy study.

V is TRBV7-2 and J is TRBJ2-7; no reliable D call. The germline V and J ends were trimmed by 3 bases and 1 base, with 13 bases remaining between them. This CDR3 comprises 15 residues. Germline CDR1 and CDR2: SGHTA and FQGNSA. The CDR3 here is CASSFGPDNSYEQYF. CDR3 DNA sequence: TGTGCCAGCAGCTTCGGCCCCGACAATTCCTACGAGCAGTACTTC.

V gene TRBV27 combines with J gene TRBJ1-1; maybe TRBD1 (5 bases). V lost 6 bases and J lost 1, with 9 bases in between. Per the germline V gene, CDR1 is MNHEY and CDR2 is SMNVEV (reference sequence). This CDR3 comprises 13 residues. CDR3 residues: CASSRGGNTEAFF. DNA for the CDR3: TGTGCCAGCAGCCGCGGGGGGAACACTGAAGCTTTCTTT.

Details on this clone: One junction end disagrees with the germline gene, perhaps due to a read error. This chain uses TRBV10-3 with TRBJ2-7; 9 positions match TRBD2. The germline gives CDR1 ENHRY, CDR2 SYGVKD. The CDR3 extends over 12 amino acids. The CDR3 protein is CAISLIAGEFHF. As DNA, the CDR3 is TGTGCCATCAGTTTAATAGCGGGGGAGTTCCACTTC.

V gene TRBV9 combines with J gene TRBJ2-3; 10 bases align to TRBD1. The CDR3 is made up of 17 amino acids. J was trimmed by 1 base and V by 3 bases; bases with no gene match: 8. CDR1 is SGDLS, CDR2 YYNGEE, per germline. The CDR3 DNA sequence: TGTGCCAGCAGCGCGGTTGGGGGGACAGGGGGCACAGATACGCAGTATTTT. Translating it yields CASSAVGGTGGTDTQYF. The whole variable domain, remainder taken from reference TRBV9 and TRBJ2-3, is DSGVTQTPKHLITATGQRVTLRCSPRSGDLSVYWYQQSLDQGLQFLIQYYNGEERAKGNILERFSAQQFPDLHSELNLSSLELGDSALYFCASSAVGGTGGTDTQYFGPGTRLTVL.

This chain joins TRBV10-2 and TRBJ1-2; 8 nucleotides agree with TRBD1. The CDR3 sequence is 14 residues long. The trim removed 3 bases at V and 0 bases at J, leaving 0 bases unmatched. Germline CDR1 WSHSY, CDR2 SAAADI. CDR3 sequence (DNA): TGCGCCAGCAGTGACAGGGGGCCTAACTATGGCTACACCTTC. Its protein product is CASSDRGPNYGYTF.

This chain joins TRBV7-9 and TRBJ1-2; perhaps TRBD1 as D (5 bases). V shed 0 bases and J shed 0 bases, with 8 bases lying between them. The CDR3 is made up of 15 amino acids. The V gene's germline CDR1 is SEHNR and CDR2 FQNEAQ (reference sequence). CDR3 sequence reads: CASSLAGGANYGYTF. The CDR3 region has the DNA TGTGCCAGCAGCTTAGCCGGGGGGGCTAACTATGGCTACACCTTC.

The chain uses TRBV7-9 and TRBJ2-2; 8 bases align to TRBD2. V was pared by 6 bases and J by 9 bases, with 15 bases of the junction left unmatched. CDR3 length: 16 amino acids. CDR1 is SEHNR and CDR2 is FQNEAQ in the germline V gene (reference sequence). CDR3 region: CASSSPGLVDTRELFF. The CDR3 DNA follows: TGTGCCAGCAGTTCACCGGGACTAGTCGATACGAGGGAGCTGTTTTTT.

The gene calls are TRBV5-1 and TRBJ2-1, with D tentatively TRBD2 (5 bases). Germline CDR1 reads SGHRS; CDR2 reads YFSETQ. The CDR3 has 17 amino acids. V was cut by 4 bases and J by 0 bases, with 17 bases left in between. CDR3 protein: CASSLGIASSSYNEQFF. The CDR3 coding sequence is TGCGCCAGCAGCCTCGGGATAGCATCTAGCTCCTACAATGAGCAGTTCTTC.

The chain has TRBV6-5 and TRBJ1-3; maybe TRBD1 (6 bases). Germline V gene data show CDR1 as MNHEY and CDR2 as SVGAGI. V lost 6 bases, J lost 1 base, and 13 bases lay in between. The CDR3 is 15 residues long. The CDR3 DNA reads as TGTGCCAGCAGCCAACAGGGAGGGTCTGGAAACACCATATATTTT. It translates to CASSQQGGSGNTIYF.

This sequence joins TRBV10-1 and TRBJ1-3; possible D gene TRBD1, 5 bases. Germline CDR1 is WNHNN and CDR2 is SYGVQD (reference sequence). The length of the CDR3 is 14 residues. Between the trimmed V and J ends, which lost 7 bases and 0 bases, there was a span of 10 bases. The CDR3 here is CASIEQVSGNTIYF. Here the CDR3 DNA reads TGCGCCAGCATAGAACAGGTCTCTGGAAACACCATATATTTT.

This chain connects TRBV5-1 to TRBJ1-6; no definite D call. CDR3 length: 14 residues. V was trimmed by 5 bases and J by 7 bases, leaving 13 bases between them. Germline CDR1 is SGHRS and CDR2 is YFSETQ. The CDR3 DNA reads as TGCGCCAGCAGTCGCGAGGATGGAAATTCACCCCTCCACTTT. It specifies CASSREDGNSPLHF. The variable domain in full, completed from reference TRBV5-1 and TRBJ1-6, reads KAGVTQTPRYLIKTRGQQVTLSCSPISGHRSVSWYQQTPGQGLQFLFEYFSETQRNKGNFPGRFSGRQFSNSRSEMNVSTLELGDSALYLCASSREDGNSPLHFGNGTRLTVT.

This sequence joins TRBV7-2 and TRBJ2-3; TRBD2 aligns across 11 bases. Germline V gene lookup returns CDR1 SGHTA and CDR2 FQGNSA. J was trimmed by 9 bases and V by 5 bases; bases with no gene match: 4. There are 13 residues in the CDR3. Written as DNA, the CDR3 is TGTGCCAGCAGCCCGAGGACTAGCGGGACGCAGTATTTT. The encoded protein is CASSPRTSGTQYF.

The V gene is TRBV2, the J gene TRBJ1-2; 8 bases are a match to TRBD1. Germline CDR1 SNHLY, CDR2 FYNNEI. This CDR3 is built from 12 residues. The V segment lost 6 bases and the J segment 8 bases; nucleotides outside the gene matches: 5. CDR3 nucleotide sequence: TGTGCCAGCAGCGGGACAGGATCGGGCTACACCTTC. Residues: CASSGTGSGYTF. The whole variable domain, filled in from reference TRBV2 and TRBJ1-2, reads EPEVTQTPSHQVTQMGQEVILRCVPISNHLYFYWYRQILGQKVEFLVSFYNNEISEKSEIFDDQFSVERPDGSNFTLKIRSTKLEDSAMYFCASSGTGSGYTFGSGTRLTVV.

In DNA form, the CDR3 reads TGTGCCAGCATTCGAGACAGGGGAACCGGGGAGCTGTTTTTT. It yields the protein CASIRDRGTGELFF. The gene calls are TRBV18 and TRBJ2-2; 8 bases align to TRBD1. The CDR3 loop spans 14 amino acids. The V gene end was trimmed by 8 bases and the J gene end by 5 bases; junction bases not matched to a gene: 7. CDR1 is KGHSH, CDR2 LQKENI, per germline.

V gene TRBV5-8 combines with J gene TRBJ1-1, with 7 bases aligning to TRBD1. The CDR3 covers 16 residues. Germline-derived CDR1 and CDR2 are SGHTS and YDEGEE. Unmatched junction bases numbered 8, after V lost 2 bases and J lost 1 base. CDR3 residues: CASSFDPGQRNTEAFF. The CDR3 DNA follows: TGTGCCAGCAGCTTTGATCCGGGACAGAGGAACACTGAAGCTTTCTTT.

The chain is built from TRBV7-8 and TRBJ2-5; 12 bases map to TRBD2. The germline V gene encodes CDR1 SGHVS and CDR2 FQNEAQ. The V and J ends lost 5 bases and 1 base, in that order; junction bases with no gene match: 8. The CDR3 totals 17 residues. The CDR3 DNA reads TGTGCCAGCAGCCCGGGGACTAGCGGGTTACTCCAAGAGACCCAGTACTTC. As protein: CASSPGTSGLLQETQYF.

V and J are TRBV4-2 and TRBJ2-4, with TRBD2 identical over 9 bases. Germline V gene sequence: CDR1 LGHNA, CDR2 YNFKEQ. The CDR3 extends over 15 amino acids. V shed 6 bases and J 3 bases; nucleotides not matched to a gene: 6. DNA of the CDR3: TGTGCCAGCAGAAATTTACTAGCGGGCAAAAACATTCAGTACTTC. Amino acids: CASRNLLAGKNIQYF.

This clone showed up just once. The V gene is TRBV9, the J gene TRBJ1-6, with 8 bases aligning to TRBD1. Trimming took 2 bases from V and 7 from J; bases not matched to a gene: 11. The V gene's germline CDR1 is SGDLS and CDR2 YYNGEE. CDR3 size: 17 residues. CDR3 protein: CASSVTPDRGGNSPLHF. The CDR3 DNA follows: TGTGCCAGCAGCGTGACGCCCGACAGGGGAGGGAATTCACCCCTCCACTTT.

This chain uses TRBV7-3 with TRBJ2-1, with TRBD1 matching over 10 bases. The CDR3 spans 17 residues. V lost 4 bases and J lost 5; bases outside the gene matches: 11. Germline CDR1 and CDR2: SGHTA and FQGTGA. This CDR3 reads CASSSLGDRGLHNEQFF. The CDR3 DNA is TGTGCCAGCAGCTCCCTTGGAGACAGGGGGCTTCACAATGAGCAGTTCTTC.

The chain joins TRBV6-1 to TRBJ1-2; D remains unclear. V lost 2 bases to trimming and J lost 8 bases, with 15 bases between them. CDR1 MNHNS and CDR2 SASEGT come from the germline V gene. This CDR3 has 14 amino acids. The CDR3 spells CASSETLDYPGYTF. The CDR3 DNA is TGTGCCAGCAGTGAAACCCTGGACTACCCGGGCTACACCTTC.

The rearrangement joins TRBV29-1 to TRBJ1-2, with D possibly TRBD1 on 5 matching bases. This CDR3 comprises 12 residues. The V gene's germline CDR1 is SQVTM and CDR2 ANQGSEA. V lost 5 bases to trimming and J lost 2 bases, with 9 bases between them. CDR3 sequence: CSVTTGNYGYTF. The CDR3 DNA is TGCAGCGTTACAACAGGAAACTATGGCTACACCTTC.

The chain couples TRBV9 to TRBJ2-5; the D is unclear. Germline CDR1 is SGDLS and CDR2 is YYNGEE. The CDR3 sequence is 13 residues long. Trimming shortened V by 4 bases and J by 1 base, and 8 bases separated the two germline ends. CDR3 DNA: TGTGCCAGCAGCACTCAACCCCAAGAGACCCAGTACTTC. Encoded protein: CASSTQPQETQYF.

The chain carries TRBV30 and TRBJ1-2; 8 nucleotides line up with TRBD1. CDR3 length: 14 amino acids. Per germline, CDR1 GTSNPN and CDR2 SVGIG (reference sequence). Trimming at V came to 1 base and at J to 4 bases, leaving 5 bases not matched to a gene. In DNA, the CDR3 is TGTGCCTGGAGTGCCAGACAGGGGCCCTATGGCTACACCTTC. This sequence encodes CAWSARQGPYGYTF.

V is TRBV11-2 and J is TRBJ1-1, with 7 bases that match TRBD1. Trimming removed 5 bases from V and 3 bases from J; junction bases left unmatched: 9. CDR3 size: 15 residues. The germline CDR1 and CDR2 sequences are SGHAT and FQNNGV. The CDR3 nucleotides are TGTGCCAGCAGCCAATCGGACAGGAGCGACACTGAAGCTTTCTTT. Protein: CASSQSDRSDTEAFF.

The J gene is TRBJ2-1, the V gene TRBV10-1; TRBD2 agrees at 11 bases. Looked up from germline, CDR1 is WNHNN and CDR2 is SYGVQD (reference sequence). The CDR3 runs to 18 residues. V was clipped by 1 base and J by 6 bases; unmatched bases: 11. The CDR3 protein is CASSELAGGRSSINEQFF. CDR3 nucleotide sequence: TGCGCCAGCAGTGAGTTAGCGGGGGGGCGTTCCTCCATCAATGAGCAGTTCTTC.

This clone was seen only a few times. V is TRBV6-6 and J is TRBJ1-5, with unresolved D. This CDR3 contains 14 residues. Trimming took off 2 bases at V and 0 bases at J, with 5 bases between the two ends. Germline V gene data show CDR1 as MNHNY and CDR2 as SVGAGI (reference sequence). The CDR3 DNA follows: TGTGCCAGCAGTTACCGGGGTAGCAATCAGCCCCAGCATTTT. Its protein is CASSYRGSNQPQHF.

The rearrangement links TRBV7-2 to TRBJ2-5, with D possibly TRBD2 on 5 matching bases. Trimming left V 5 bases short and J 4 bases short, with 8 bases between. Germline CDR1 SGHTA, CDR2 FQGNSA. The CDR3 has 12 residues. CDR3 sequence: CASSPRGETQYF. In DNA form, the CDR3 reads TGTGCCAGCAGCCCCCGGGGAGAGACCCAGTACTTC.